A single count supports the clone carrying this T cell receptor beta chain. The data belong to a study of blood T cell repertoires in COVID-19. Study-wide background: Both acute and convalescent COVID-19 samples were obtained from the United States, Italy and Spain.

Clones were sequenced by immunoSEQ multiplex PCR, and TCRdb holds only the in-frame ones, with some missing. The sample records tens of thousands of clones, roughly nine tenths being singletons. The germline CDR1 and CDR2 sequences are SGHDT and YYEEEE. The J segment lost 3 bases and the V segment lost 4 bases, leaving 6 bases of the junction unmatched. The CDR3 is 17 residues long. The genes are TRBV5-6 and TRBJ2-6; 11 bases match TRBD1. The sequenced sample consisted of peripheral blood. This clonotype was obtained from a woman aged 25 to 39 in a cohort sampled during active COVID-19. The CDR3 sequence: CASSPDRGQGGANVLTF. CDR3 coding DNA: TGTGCCAGCAGCCCGGACAGGGGGCAAGGTGGGGCCAACGTCCTGACTTTC.